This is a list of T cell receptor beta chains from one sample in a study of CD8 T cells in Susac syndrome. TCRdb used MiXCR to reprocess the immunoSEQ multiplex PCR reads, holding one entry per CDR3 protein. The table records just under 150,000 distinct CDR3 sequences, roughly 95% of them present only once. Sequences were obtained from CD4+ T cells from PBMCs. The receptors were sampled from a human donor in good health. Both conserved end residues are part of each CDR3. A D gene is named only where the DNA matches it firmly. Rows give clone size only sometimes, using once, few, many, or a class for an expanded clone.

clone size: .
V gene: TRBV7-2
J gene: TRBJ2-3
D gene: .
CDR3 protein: CASSLSTSSRYF
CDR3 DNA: TGTGCCAGCAGCTTGAGTACTAGCAGTCGGTATTTT

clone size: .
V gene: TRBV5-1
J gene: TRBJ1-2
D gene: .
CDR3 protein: CASSLAIGADGYTF
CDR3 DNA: TGCGCCAGCAGCTTGGCCATCGGGGCGGACGGCTACACCTTC

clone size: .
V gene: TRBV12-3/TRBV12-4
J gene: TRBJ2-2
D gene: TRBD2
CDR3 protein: CASSGYWGGPGELFF
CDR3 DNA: TGTGCCAGCAGTGGCTACTGGGGGGGACCCGGGGAGCTGTTTTTT

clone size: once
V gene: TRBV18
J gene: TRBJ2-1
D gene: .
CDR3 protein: CASSPVRDSYNEQFF
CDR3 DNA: TGTGCCAGCTCACCAGTGAGAGACTCCTACAATGAGCAGTTCTTC

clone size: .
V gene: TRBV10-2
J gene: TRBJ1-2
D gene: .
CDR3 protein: CASSPSGGRSYTF
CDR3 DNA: TGCGCCAGCAGTCCATCGGGGGGAAGGAGCTACACCTTC

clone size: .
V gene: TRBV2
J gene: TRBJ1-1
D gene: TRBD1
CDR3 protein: CASTRQGNTEAFF
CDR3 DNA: TGTGCCAGCACCCGACAGGGGAACACTGAAGCTTTCTTT

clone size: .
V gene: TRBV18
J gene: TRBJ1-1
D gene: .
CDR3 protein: CASSLLSFGTQNTEAFF
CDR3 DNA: TGTGCCAGCTCACTTTTAAGCTTCGGGACACAGAACACTGAAGCTTTCTTT

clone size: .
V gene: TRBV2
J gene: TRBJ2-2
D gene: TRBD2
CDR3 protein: CASRAGALTYTGELFF
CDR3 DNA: TGTGCCAGCCGAGCGGGGGCTCTTACCTACACCGGGGAGCTGTTTTTT

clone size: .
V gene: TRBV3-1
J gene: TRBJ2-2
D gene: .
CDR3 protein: CASSRETGRAGELFF
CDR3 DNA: TGTGCCAGCAGCCGAGAGACAGGGAGGGCCGGGGAGCTGTTTTTT

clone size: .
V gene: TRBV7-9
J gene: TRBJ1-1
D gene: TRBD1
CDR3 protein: CASSSKGQALNTEAFF
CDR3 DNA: TGTGCCAGCAGCTCTAAAGGACAGGCACTGAACACTGAAGCTTTCTTT

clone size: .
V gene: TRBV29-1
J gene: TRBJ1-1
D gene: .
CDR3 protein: CSALQPAGGTEAFF
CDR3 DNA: TGCAGCGCCTTACAACCAGCAGGAGGGACTGAAGCTTTCTTT

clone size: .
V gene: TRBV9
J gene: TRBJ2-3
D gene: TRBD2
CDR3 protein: CASSPSGLAVTDTQYF
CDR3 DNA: TGTGCCAGCAGCCCCTCGGGACTAGCGGTCACAGATACGCAGTATTTT

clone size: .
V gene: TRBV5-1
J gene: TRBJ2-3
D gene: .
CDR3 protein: CASSLNTWTTDTQYF
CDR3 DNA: TGCGCCAGCAGCTTGAACACCTGGACCACAGATACGCAGTATTTT